Following are 26 T cell receptor beta chains from one sample sequenced in a study of beta chain features in type 1 diabetes. The whole isolated RNA underwent reverse transcription, so sequencing captured expressed TCRB transcripts. The repertoire was sequenced with immunoSEQ multiplex PCR; TCRdb's copy has only in-frame clones and lacks some. This table holds about 350,000 clones, around 20% found once. The sample consisted of naive CD4+ T cells from blood. The receptors derive from a woman between 18 and 29 years old in good health.

This clone has more than one count but fewer than ten. The chain carries TRBV7-9 and TRBJ2-1, with 8 bases lining up with TRBD1. The ends lost 2 bases at V and 6 bases at J; junction bases unmatched: 3. The germline CDR1 and CDR2 sequences are SEHNR and FQNEAQ (reference sequence). The CDR3 sequence is 14 residues long. The CDR3 DNA is TGTGCCAGCAGCTTACAGGGGGCAACCAATGAGCAGTTCTTC. The encoded protein is CASSLQGATNEQFF.

This clone was picked up a small number of times. The genes are TRBV4-3 and TRBJ2-5; D perhaps matches TRBD1 (8 bases). Trimming took 3 bases from V and 2 from J, leaving 13 bases between them. There are 15 residues in the CDR3. The germline gives CDR1 LGHNA, CDR2 YSLEER. CDR3 sequence reads: CASSQGGTGQETQYF. In DNA, the CDR3 is TGCGCCAGCAGCCAGGGGGGGACAGGACAAGAGACCCAGTACTTC.

This sequence joins TRBV5-1 and TRBJ1-4; perhaps TRBD1 as D (5 bases). Trimming removed 2 bases at V and 3 bases at J, with 11 bases between. The CDR3 is made up of 15 amino acids. The V gene's germline CDR1 is SGHRS and CDR2 YFSETQ. The CDR3 DNA is TGCGCCAGCAGCTTCGGGGGAAGGCCTAATGAAAAACTGTTTTTT. Amino acids: CASSFGGRPNEKLFF.

This rearrangement joins TRBV4-1 to TRBJ2-3; D is ambiguous. Trimming pared 0 bases from V and 6 bases from J, leaving 7 bases between. Germline V gene lookup returns CDR1 MGHRA and CDR2 YSYEKL. CDR3 length: 13 residues. CDR3 sequence reads: CASSQEPRDTQYF. The CDR3 bases are TGCGCCAGCAGCCAAGAACCGCGGGATACGCAGTATTTT.

There are a few counts of this clone. The chain carries TRBV12-5 and TRBJ1-6; 9 nucleotides agree with TRBD1. J was trimmed by 5 bases and V by 0 bases; bases with no gene match: 5. The CDR3 is 17 residues long. Germline CDR1 and CDR2: LGHNT and FRNRAP. The CDR3 here is CASGLVLGQGHNSPLHF. The CDR3 DNA reads TGTGCTAGTGGTTTGGTATTAGGACAGGGGCATAATTCACCCCTCCACTTT.

The chain is built from TRBV11-2 and TRBJ2-1; tentatively, D is TRBD2 (6 bases). This CDR3 has 14 residues. Germline V lookup: CDR1 SGHAT, CDR2 FQNNGV. The V and J ends lost 6 bases and 6 bases respectively, with 15 bases between them. The CDR3 protein is CASRSIGTGNEQFF. For the CDR3, the DNA is TGTGCCAGCAGATCTATTGGGACTGGCAATGAGCAGTTCTTC.

This clone has just a few counts. CDR3 sequence reads: CASRIAGGRTDTQYF. The CDR3 DNA sequence: TGTGCCAGCAGGATAGCGGGGGGGAGGACAGATACGCAGTATTTT. The V gene is TRBV7-2, the J gene TRBJ2-3; TRBD2 agrees at 11 bases. CDR1 and CDR2 from the germline V gene are SGHTA and FQGNSA. The CDR3 runs 15 residues. Trimming cost V 6 bases and J 3 bases; bases outside gene matches: 5.

The rearrangement joins TRBV11-2 to TRBJ2-4; D is unresolved. The CDR3 totals 12 residues. Germline assignment: CDR1 SGHAT and CDR2 FQNNGV. V gave up 0 bases and J gave up 7 bases, with 4 bases separating them. Written as DNA, the CDR3 is TGTGCCAGCAGCTTAGATAGTAACATTCAGTACTTC. It encodes CASSLDSNIQYF.

The chain has TRBV7-2 and TRBJ2-2; 8 bases map to TRBD2. The CDR3 extends over 16 amino acids. Trimming at V came to 0 bases and at J to 4 bases, leaving 4 bases not matched to a gene. The germline CDR1 and CDR2 sequences are SGHTA and FQGNSA. The CDR3 loop reads CASSLAERGFTGELFF. Written as DNA, the CDR3 is TGTGCCAGCAGCTTAGCGGAGCGGGGGTTCACCGGGGAGCTGTTTTTT.

In this sample, this clone turned up a few times. The chain combines TRBV19 with TRBJ2-7; 9 bases agree with TRBD2. Germline-derived CDR1 and CDR2 are LNHDA and SQIVND (reference sequence). The CDR3 has 14 amino acids. V shed 0 bases and J 7 bases; nucleotides not matched to a gene: 4. The CDR3 DNA sequence: TGTGCCAGTAGTATAGATAGCGGGAGTGGAGAGCAGTACTTC. Translating gives CASSIDSGSGEQYF. Combining the CDR3 with reference TRBV19 and TRBJ2-7 gives the whole variable domain DGGITQSPKYLFRKEGQNVTLSCEQNLNHDAMYWYRQDPGQGLRLIYYSQIVNDFQKGDIAEGYSVSREKKESFPLTVTSAQKNPTAFYLCASSIDSGSGEQYFGPGTRLTVT.

This clone was seen only a few times. The rearrangement uses TRBV30 and TRBJ2-3, with 9 bases lining up with TRBD2. This CDR3 region has 12 residues. Germline CDR1 reads GTSNPN; CDR2 reads SVGIG (reference sequence). The ends lost 5 bases at V and 7 bases at J; junction bases unmatched: 4. CDR3 sequence (DNA): TGTGCCTGGCGCGGGAGGGGATATACGCAGTATTTT. Protein sequence: CAWRGRGYTQYF.

The chain recombines TRBV5-6 with TRBJ1-2, with 7 bases fitting TRBD1. The CDR3 covers 12 residues. The V segment lost 6 bases and the J segment 8 bases; nucleotides outside the gene matches: 7. Germline values: CDR1 SGHDT, CDR2 YYEEEE. CDR3 loop: CASTDRVEGYTF. CDR3 DNA sequence: TGTGCCAGCACTGACAGGGTTGAGGGCTACACCTTC.

This clone came up a few times. The chain recombines TRBV30 with TRBJ2-1, with a weak D call TRBD2 (6 bases). Germline V gene sequence: CDR1 GTSNPN, CDR2 SVGIG (reference sequence). This CDR3 is built from 18 residues. V gave up 0 bases and J gave up 3 bases, with 21 bases separating them. The CDR3 loop reads CAWSVWIGRYESYNEQFF. The CDR3 nucleotides are TGTGCCTGGAGTGTCTGGATAGGGAGGTACGAAAGCTACAATGAGCAGTTCTTC.

This clone showed up just a few times. The genes are TRBV11-2 and TRBJ2-5, with TRBD2 matching over 8 bases. The CDR3 spans 16 residues. Germline V gene data show CDR1 as SGHAT and CDR2 as FQNNGV. The V gene end was trimmed by 8 bases and the J gene end by 1 base; junction bases not matched to a gene: 12. The CDR3 nucleotides read TGTGCCAGCCGACGTCCGGGAGGGCCCCCCCAAGAGACCCAGTACTTC. Residues: CASRRPGGPPQETQYF.

The chain recombines TRBV4-2 with TRBJ1-1; D may be TRBD1 (5 bases). The germline CDR1 and CDR2 sequences are LGHNA and YNFKEQ. Trimming took 1 base from V and 1 from J, leaving 13 bases between them. The CDR3 consists of 16 residues. Here the CDR3 reads CASSQARGVGNTEAFF. The CDR3 nucleotides read TGTGCCAGCAGCCAAGCCCGGGGGGTGGGGAACACTGAAGCTTTCTTT.

This clone was seen only a few times. The V gene is TRBV11-2, the J gene TRBJ1-2; D possibly corresponds to TRBD1 (5 bases). The germline V gene has CDR1 SGHAT and CDR2 FQNNGV. The ends were cut back, 4 bases at V and 2 bases at J, with 8 bases in the middle. The CDR3 is 13 residues long. The CDR3 coding sequence is TGTGCCAGCAGCTCACAGGTCAACTATGGCTACACCTTC. Its translation is CASSSQVNYGYTF.

This clone was seen a few times. The V call is TRBV30, the J call TRBJ2-6, with 11 bases identical to TRBD2. Germline V lookup: CDR1 GTSNPN, CDR2 SVGIG (reference sequence). Trimming cost V 4 bases and J 0 bases; bases outside gene matches: 5. This CDR3 region has 17 residues. This CDR3 is CAWKRLAGISGANVLTF. The CDR3 DNA reads TGTGCCTGGAAGAGACTAGCGGGGATCTCTGGGGCCAACGTCCTGACTTTC.

The chain's CDR3 is CASSLSGESSYEQYF. The CDR3 DNA follows: TGTGCCAGCTCCCTTAGCGGGGAGAGCTCCTACGAGCAGTACTTC. The chain links TRBV18 to TRBJ2-7; 8 bases align to TRBD2. The CDR3 contains 15 residues. Germline CDR1 reads KGHSH; CDR2 reads LQKENI. The ends lost 6 bases at V and 0 bases at J; junction bases unmatched: 7.

The chain has TRBV5-4 and TRBJ2-5, with D possibly being TRBD1 (6 bases). Trimming cost V 4 bases and J 2 bases, with 12 bases left between them. The CDR3 extends over 14 amino acids. CDR1 and CDR2 from the germline V gene are SGHNT and YYREEE (reference sequence). CDR3 amino acids: CASSGWTVQETQYF. CDR3 DNA: TGTGCCAGCAGCGGATGGACAGTTCAAGAGACCCAGTACTTC.

This clone was seen only a few times. The chain has TRBV2 and TRBJ2-6, with TRBD2 as a possible D gene (5 bases). This CDR3 region has 14 residues. CDR1 and CDR2 (germline): SNHLY, FYNNEI. The V end lost 11 bases, the J end lost 3 bases, and 14 bases lay between the germline ends. CDR3 region: CALSIGIGANVLTF. The CDR3 DNA sequence: TGTGCCCTCAGTATCGGGATTGGGGCCAACGTCCTGACTTTC.

The gene calls are TRBV7-9 and TRBJ1-2; D is possibly TRBD1 (5 bases). V gave up 6 bases and J gave up 3 bases, with 14 bases separating them. This CDR3 region has 14 residues. Germline loops: CDR1 SEHNR, CDR2 FQNEAQ (reference sequence). The CDR3 reads CASSGAASHYGYTF. For the CDR3, the DNA is TGTGCCAGCAGTGGGGCAGCCTCTCACTATGGCTACACCTTC.

This clone has more than one count but fewer than ten. The V and J genes are TRBV5-1 and TRBJ1-1; tentative D call: TRBD1 (5 bases). The CDR3 spans 14 residues. V was cut by 0 bases and J by 3 bases, with 9 bases left in between. Germline V CDR1 and CDR2: SGHRS, YFSETQ. The CDR3 DNA reads TGCGCCAGCAGCTTGGATGGGGGGGACACTGAAGCTTTCTTT. Its protein is CASSLDGGDTEAFF.

This chain joins TRBV2 and TRBJ1-6, with 7 bases aligning to TRBD1. Germline assignment: CDR1 SNHLY and CDR2 FYNNEI. The CDR3 sequence is 15 residues long. V gave up 4 bases and J gave up 11 bases; unmatched junction bases: 11. The CDR3 DNA reads as TGTGCCAGCAGTGGGCTAGACAGGGCTTCTACACCCCTCCACTTT. This gives the protein CASSGLDRASTPLHF.

This clone was detected only a few times. The rearrangement uses TRBV6-5 and TRBJ2-7, with 10 bases fitting TRBD1. V lost 5 bases and J lost 2; bases outside the gene matches: 3. The CDR3 totals 14 residues. CDR1 and CDR2 from the germline V gene are MNHEY and SVGAGI. The CDR3 bases are TGTGCCAGCAGTCGGGACAGGGGTACCTACGAGCAGTACTTC. As protein: CASSRDRGTYEQYF.

The chain recombines TRBV7-2 with TRBJ2-5, with a weak D call TRBD1 (6 bases). Germline V gives CDR1 SGHTA, CDR2 FQGNSA. The V end lost 0 bases, the J end lost 5 bases, and 10 bases lay between the germline ends. This CDR3 comprises 14 residues. As DNA, the CDR3 is TGTGCCAGCAGCTTAGCGACAGGTGGTGAGACCCAGTACTTC. Translation: CASSLATGGETQYF.

This sequence joins TRBV19 and TRBJ1-6; D unresolved. CDR1 LNHDA and CDR2 SQIVND come from the germline V gene (reference sequence). V lost 6 bases, J lost 9 bases, and 12 bases lay in between. The CDR3 contains 13 residues. In DNA, the CDR3 is TGTGCCAGTAGCCGACTTGCGGTTTCACCCCTCCACTTT. This sequence encodes CASSRLAVSPLHF.